Each of the 2 T cell receptor beta chains below was sequenced from the same sample in a study of monozygotic twins with cystic fibrosis (dated by TCRdb to about 2021). Preparation of the library involved the immunoSEQ multiplex PCR assay. The immuneACCESS repertoire file appears here via TCRdb, limited to in-frame rearrangements. These files lack a portion of the clones; in checked studies, under half of the deficit traces to unresolved V genes, and the cause of the others is not known. The sample table lists 4,000 to 6,000 clones, 96% of them with a count of one. The top ten clonotypes cover around 3% of the sample. The sample was blood. The origin of the receptors is a boy between 2 and 10 years old with cystic fibrosis.

The chain carries TRBV5-1 and TRBJ2-7, with D perhaps TRBD2 (5 bases). The germline CDR1 and CDR2 sequences are SGHRS and YFSETQ. The ends were cut back, 0 bases at V and 3 bases at J, with 10 bases in the middle. The CDR3 is made up of 14 amino acids. The CDR3 bases are TGCGCCAGCAGCTTGGCCGGGGAATTCTACGAGCAGTACTTC. This sequence encodes CASSLAGEFYEQYF.

The chain carries TRBV19 and TRBJ1-4; D is unresolved. Germline V gives CDR1 LNHDA, CDR2 SQIVND (reference sequence). Trimming removed 3 bases at V and 7 bases at J, with 15 bases between. The CDR3 contains 15 residues. Here the CDR3 reads CASSIEAWHGEKLFF. For the CDR3, the DNA is TGTGCCAGTAGTATCGAAGCTTGGCACGGTGAAAAACTGTTTTTT.